This T cell receptor beta chain derives from a study of metastatic and nonmetastatic thyroid tumors (dated by TCRdb to 2019 to 2021). Turning to the overall study: Repertoires were compared across peripheral blood and tumor or nodule tissue samples from malignant and benign thyroid patients. On the study overall, not on this receptor specifically: In both blood and tumor samples, TCR beta diversity was reported to be significantly higher in malignant tumors than in benign nodules.

No treatment had been received by any patient before thyroid surgery. Using T-cell receptor beta sequencing, the researchers looked back retrospectively at clinical samples from patients, gathered between about 2012 and 2018. Libraries were built with PCR. This sample was sequenced with an Illumina HiSeq 4000. High-throughput sequencing was used to profile the CDR3 region of the TCR beta-chain in every patient. The study's processing was this. Drawing on CDR3 differences between clinicopathological groups, the researchers built a classifier meant to tell apart patients with distant-metastatic papillary thyroid cancer. To measure repertoire diversity the researchers used the Shannon index, while the Morisita-Horn index served to gauge how similar the tumor and blood repertoires were. TCRdb ran its own pipeline on the public reads, namely fastp trimming at Q25 and MiXCR clone calling, and kept in-frame beta chains. The V and J calls and clone size come from TCRdb's table, not from the authors' own analysis. The sample includes 10,000 to 15,000 clones, with roughly 29% observed a single time. 18% of the sample belongs to the ten largest clones.

This clone was detected many times. Its recognized antigen is unknown. No quality values exist for individual bases; no much larger clone is one base distant. CDR1 and CDR2 are drawn from the germline V gene: SGHDT, YYEEEE. At the junction V is shortened by 3 bases and J by 3 bases; bases outside the gene matches: 4. The CDR3 starts with the cysteine, ends with the phenylalanine, and has 15 residues. The entry retains the CDR3 DNA only, 45 bases that are in frame from base 1. The V and J genes are TRBV5-6 and TRBJ1-3; 9 junctional bases match TRBD1. The TCR comes from a female donor with papillary thyroid cancer or a benign thyroid nodule (not recorded which). Some clones in this sample may be carry-over from other donors' samples. Input material: tumor tissue. The CDR3 amino acid sequence is: CASSSWTGDGNTIYF. The DNA is as follows: TGTGCCAGCAGCTCTTGGACAGGGGATGGAAACACCATATATTTT.